A selection of T cell receptor beta chains follows, all from one sample in a study of graft-versus-host responses after intestinal transplantation. Produced via immunoSEQ multiplex PCR; TCRdb's table is partial and in-frame only. The sample has about 130,000 clones, approximately 91% seen once. The antigens of these receptors remain unknown. Sequenced here: unstimulated CD4+ T cells sorted from spleen or lymph node cells, sampled before intestinal transplant. These receptors were taken from a human donor who received an intestinal transplant. Each CDR3 is given with its conserved first and last residue. The order of the fields is CDR3 length, J gene, V gene, clone size, D gene, CDR3 DNA, CDR3 protein. A D gene is named only where the DNA matches it firmly. Only part of the rows carry a size: once, few, many, or a class if the clone is expanded.

length: 13
J: TRBJ2-7
V: TRBV6-5
size: NA
D: NA
DNA: TGTGCCAGCAGTTCCCAACCCGCCTACGAGCAGTACTTC
CDR3: CASSSQPAYEQYF

length: 20
J: TRBJ2-1
V: TRBV5-1
size: NA
D: NA
DNA: TGCGCCAGCAGCGGCGAAAACAGGTCTAGCTACCCAGCACCTACAAATGAGCAGTTCTTC
CDR3: CASSGENRSSYPAPTNEQFF

length: 14
J: TRBJ2-7
V: TRBV6-1
size: few
D: TRBD1
DNA: TGTGCCAGCAGTAACCGGGACAGGGTCTACGAGCAGTACTTC
CDR3: CASSNRDRVYEQYF

length: 15
J: TRBJ1-4
V: TRBV19
size: NA
D: TRBD1
DNA: TGTGCCAGTAGTGACTGGGGGACAGGGACCGAAAAACTGTTTTTT
CDR3: CASSDWGTGTEKLFF

length: 16
J: TRBJ2-3
V: TRBV9
size: NA
D: NA
DNA: TGTGCCAGCAGCGAAGGGTGGCAGGAGGGCACAGATACGCAGTATTTT
CDR3: CASSEGWQEGTDTQYF

length: 16
J: TRBJ2-5
V: TRBV10-1
size: NA
D: TRBD2
DNA: TGCGCCAGCAGTGAGAGGCTAGCGGGAGAACAGGAGACCCAGTACTTC
CDR3: CASSERLAGEQETQYF

length: 15
J: TRBJ2-6
V: TRBV9
size: NA
D: NA
DNA: TGTGCCAGCAGCGTGGACATCTCTGGGGCCAACGTCCTGACTTTC
CDR3: CASSVDISGANVLTF

length: 15
J: TRBJ2-1
V: TRBV7-6
size: NA
D: TRBD1
DNA: TGTGCCAGCAGCTTTGGACAGGGGGCGATGAATGAGCAGTTCTTC
CDR3: CASSFGQGAMNEQFF

length: 13
J: TRBJ2-3
V: TRBV10-3
size: NA
D: NA
DNA: TGTGCCATCAGTGAGTTAAGCACAGATACGCAGTATTTT
CDR3: CAISELSTDTQYF

length: 15
J: TRBJ2-2
V: TRBV5-1
size: once
D: NA
DNA: TGCGCCAGCAGCCCGTGGCTAGGGAACACCGGGGAGCTGTTTTTT
CDR3: CASSPWLGNTGELFF

length: 16
J: TRBJ1-3
V: TRBV19
size: NA
D: TRBD1
DNA: TGTGCCAGTAGTATTTCCGGGACAGTCTCTGGAAACACCATATATTTT
CDR3: CASSISGTVSGNTIYF

length: 15
J: TRBJ2-7
V: TRBV29-1
size: NA
D: TRBD2
DNA: TGCAGCGTCGGTCGAGGTAGCGGGAGGGCCTACGAGCAGTACTTC
CDR3: CSVGRGSGRAYEQYF

length: 15
J: TRBJ2-2
V: TRBV18
size: NA
D: TRBD1
DNA: TGTGCCAGCTCATTTGGACAGGGATACACCGGGGAGCTGTTTTTT
CDR3: CASSFGQGYTGELFF

length: 15
J: TRBJ2-7
V: TRBV27
size: NA
D: NA
DNA: TGTGCCAGCAGCCGCTTGGGGATAGGTGGGTACGAGCAGTACTTC
CDR3: CASSRLGIGGYEQYF